This T cell receptor (beta chain) stems from a study of shared clonotypes between healthy human individuals. TCRdb's copy holds only in-frame clones and misses some; the assay was immunoSEQ multiplex PCR. The repertoire holds over a million clones, around 97% seen once, with 1% to 1.5% in the top ten. Study-wide findings and caveats: Non-shared clonotypes displayed generation probabilities falling below those of clonotypes present in all four donors. Shared across four donors were approximately 5% of the naive CD4 clonotypes.

Germline CDR1 and CDR2: LGHNA and YNFKEQ. V trimming: 2 bases; J trimming: 2 bases; junction bases outside the gene matches: 3. The CDR3 consists of 15 residues. On this clone: Its antigen remains unknown.

Donors were healthy HIV-negative adults without recently reported acute infections or vaccinations. The sequence derives from a man between 25 and 39 years old in good health. The chain couples TRBV4-2 to TRBJ2-1; 7 bases align to TRBD1. The sequencing input was naive CD4+ T cells sorted from blood. Sample subset: CD45RA+ positively selected. In DNA, the CDR3 is TGTGCCAGCAGCCAAAGGCAGGGGGCCTACAATGAGCAGTTCTTC. Amino acid sequence: CASSQRQGAYNEQFF.